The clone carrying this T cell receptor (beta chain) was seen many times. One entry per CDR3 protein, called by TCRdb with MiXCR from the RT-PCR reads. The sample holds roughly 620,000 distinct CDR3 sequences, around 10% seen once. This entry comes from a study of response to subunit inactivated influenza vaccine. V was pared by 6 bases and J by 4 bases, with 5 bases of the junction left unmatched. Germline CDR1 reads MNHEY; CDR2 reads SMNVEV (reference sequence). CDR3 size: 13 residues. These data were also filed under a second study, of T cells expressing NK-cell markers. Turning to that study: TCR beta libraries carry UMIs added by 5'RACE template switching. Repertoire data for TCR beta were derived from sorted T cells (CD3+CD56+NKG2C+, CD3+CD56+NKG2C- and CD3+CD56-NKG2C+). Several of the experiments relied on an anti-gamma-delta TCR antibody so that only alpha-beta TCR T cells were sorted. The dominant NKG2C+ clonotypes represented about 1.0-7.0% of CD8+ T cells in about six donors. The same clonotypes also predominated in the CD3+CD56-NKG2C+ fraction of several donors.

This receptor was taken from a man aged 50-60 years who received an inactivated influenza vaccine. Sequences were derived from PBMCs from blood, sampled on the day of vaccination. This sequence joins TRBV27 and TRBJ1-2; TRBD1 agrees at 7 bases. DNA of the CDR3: TGTGCCAGCAGATCAGGGGGGAGCTATGGCTACACCTTC. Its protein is CASRSGGSYGYTF.